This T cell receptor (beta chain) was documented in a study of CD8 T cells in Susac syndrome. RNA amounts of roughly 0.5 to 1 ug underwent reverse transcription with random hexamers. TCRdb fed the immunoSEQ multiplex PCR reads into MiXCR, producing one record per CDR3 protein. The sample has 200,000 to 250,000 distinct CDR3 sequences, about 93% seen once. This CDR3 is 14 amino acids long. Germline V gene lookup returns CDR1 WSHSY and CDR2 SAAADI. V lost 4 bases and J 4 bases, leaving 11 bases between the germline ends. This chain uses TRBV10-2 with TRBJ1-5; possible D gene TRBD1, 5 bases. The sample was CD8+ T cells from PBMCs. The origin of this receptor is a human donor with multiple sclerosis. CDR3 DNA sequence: TGCGCCAGCAGTGTCTCAGGGAGTAATCAGCCCCAGCATTTT. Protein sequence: CASSVSGSNQPQHF.